Reported below is one T cell receptor beta chain. Produced via immunoSEQ multiplex PCR; TCRdb's table is partial and in-frame only. The table shows fewer than 150,000 clones, with roughly 90% occurring only once. V shed 2 bases, J shed 2 bases, and the junction held 9 bases outside the gene matches. The germline V gene has CDR1 KGHSH and CDR2 LQKENI. CDR3 length equals 18 residues. The record originates from a study of T cell responses to AZD1222 COVID-19 vaccine. This sequence was found in an adult in good health. The sample consisted of peripheral blood, taken on day 0 of AZD1222 vaccination. V gene TRBV18 combines with J gene TRBJ2-7; 13 bases align to TRBD2. The DNA of the CDR3 is TGTGCCAGCTCACCATTAGGACTAGCGGGAGAGGACGCCTACGAGCAGTACTTC. It is translated as CASSPLGLAGEDAYEQYF.